This T cell receptor beta chain was captured in a study of beta chain features in type 1 diabetes. On the study more broadly: Investigators examined 107,917,701 sorted cells across all samples.

Overall study results and limits: The naive, central memory and Treg TCRB repertoires showed an apparent similarity that was greater among patients than among healthy donors. No resolution was reached here on whether HLA type influences TCRB rearrangement. Type 1 diabetes patients had TCRB CDR3s that were shorter (moderately but significantly so) in all four CD4+ subsets.

J was trimmed by 3 bases and V by 4 bases; bases with no gene match: 3. Per germline, CDR1 SQVTM and CDR2 ANQGSEA. This CDR3 region has 13 residues. This clone turned up a few times. The antigen is undetermined. cDNA synthesis used the whole RNA isolate, giving expressed TCRB sequences. Naive, central memory and regulatory T cell samples averaged about 3.57 million immunoSEQ reads each. Assay used: immunoSEQ multiplex PCR; TCRdb lists only in-frame clones, some missing. The sample shows about 270,000 clones, more than 13% of them seen only once. This sequence originates from a man aged 25 to 40 with type 1 diabetes. The J gene is TRBJ2-7, the V gene TRBV29-1; 10 nucleotides agree with TRBD2. The sample was naive CD4+ T cells from blood. Written as DNA, the CDR3 is TGCAGCGTTGCTTCTAGCGGGAGCTACGAGCAGTACTTC. It specifies CSVASSGSYEQYF.